This T cell receptor beta chain was sequenced in a study of regulatory T cells in long-lasting Graves disease. Study results and caveats: Small sample size may have lowered accuracy.

Indicated time point: persistent/refractory GD, antithyroid drugs over 5 years with positive TRAb. RNA extracted from PBMCs served as the sequencing template. The V end lost 4 bases, the J end lost 5 bases, and 18 bases lay between the germline ends. The CDR3 is 16 residues long. CDR1 SNHLY and CDR2 FYNNEI come from the germline V gene. Details on this clonotype: Its specificity is not known.

To make TCR beta libraries, researchers used iRepertoire HTBI primers and Arm-PCR of CDR3 regions. TCRdb reprocessed the multiplex PCR reads via MiXCR and lists one record per CDR3 protein. The data show fewer than 450,000 distinct CDR3 sequences, with 20% to 30% seen just once and about a quarter held by the top ten. The origin of this receptor is a female donor with Graves disease. Source: peripheral blood mononuclear cells (PBMCs), taken when the disease was refractory, from a patient treated with antithyroid drugs. The genes are TRBV2 and TRBJ2-1, with D perhaps matching TRBD2 (5 bases). CDR3 nucleotides: TGTGCCAGCAGTGGAGGACCCCCGGGGAGCAACAATGAGCAGTTCTTC. It specifies CASSGGPPGSNNEQFF.